The 15 T cell receptor beta chains below all came from one sample that was sequenced in a study of T-cell memory formation after mild COVID-19. TCRdb called the 5' RACE reads again in MiXCR, with one record for every CDR3 protein. The top ten clones hold roughly a fifth of a sample with some 310,000 distinct CDR3 sequences, roughly 20% of them seen once. Sample: PBMCs or a T cell subset sorted from them (not recorded which). These receptors came from a man younger than 30 who had mild COVID-19 (a few samples of this study predate the infection). Cell type and time point are not known.

This clonotype was counted only a few times. The CDR3 nucleotides are TGTGCCACCAGCATTAGGGCGGCGGGGGGTCCCAATGAGCAGTTCTTC. Its translation is CATSIRAAGGPNEQFF. The J gene is TRBJ2-1, the V gene TRBV15; the match to TRBD2 covers 8 bases. Per germline, CDR1 LNHNV and CDR2 YYDKDF (reference sequence). The V segment lost 4 bases and the J segment 6 bases; nucleotides outside the gene matches: 11. CDR3 length equals 16 residues.

This clonotype was observed a few times. This sequence joins TRBV12-3 or TRBV12-4 and TRBJ1-2; perhaps TRBD1 as D (6 bases). Between the trimmed V and J ends, which lost 3 bases and 7 bases, there was a span of 15 bases. The CDR3 is made up of 14 amino acids. The CDR3 sequence: CASSLTFRGSGYTF. CDR3 nucleotides: TGTGCCAGCAGTTTGACGTTCAGGGGAAGTGGCTACACCTTC.

Many counts were recorded for this clonotype. The V gene is TRBV7-8, the J gene TRBJ1-4; D gene ambiguous. The ends were cut back, 6 bases at V and 10 bases at J, with 9 bases in the middle. CDR3 length: 11 residues. Germline V gene data show CDR1 as SGHVS and CDR2 as FQNEAQ. The CDR3 loop is CASSDIGKLFF. CDR3 DNA sequence: TGTGCCAGCAGTGATATCGGAAAACTGTTTTTT.

This chain connects TRBV7-9 to TRBJ2-3; TRBD2 agrees at 13 bases. CDR1 and CDR2 from the germline V gene are SEHNR and FQNEAQ (reference sequence). J lost 11 bases, V lost 4 bases, and 9 bases had no gene match. CDR3 size: 15 residues. For the CDR3, the DNA is TGTGCCAGCAGCTCGGGACTAGCGGGGCCCTGGGTGCAGTATTTT. Its translation: CASSSGLAGPWVQYF.

The chain employs TRBV15 and TRBJ2-6, with D unresolved. Germline V gene sequence: CDR1 LNHNV, CDR2 YYDKDF (reference sequence). Deletions cut 1 base from V and 0 bases from J, with 13 bases between. There are 18 residues in the CDR3. The CDR3 DNA reads TGTGCCACCAGCAGAGCCCAACAGATCTACTCTGGGGCCAACGTCCTGACTTTC. Protein: CATSRAQQIYSGANVLTF.

Many counts were recorded for this clonotype. In DNA form, the CDR3 reads TGTGCCAGCAGGGTAGCGGGGGCCGGATCAGATACGCAGTATTTT. Translated: CASRVAGAGSDTQYF. The chain combines TRBV6-1 with TRBJ2-3; 9 nucleotides align to TRBD2. This CDR3 region has 15 residues. V was pared by 6 bases and J by 4 bases, with 8 bases of the junction left unmatched. CDR1 is MNHNS and CDR2 is SASEGT in the germline V gene.

The table lists this clonotype with a few counts. This chain links TRBV7-3 with TRBJ1-1, with D unclear. Germline values: CDR1 SGHTA, CDR2 FQGTGA. Trimming took off 5 bases at V and 6 bases at J, with 16 bases between the two ends. The CDR3 runs 14 residues. The CDR3 region is CASSPGPAAPEAFF. Written as DNA, the CDR3 is TGTGCCAGCAGCCCGGGCCCTGCAGCCCCTGAAGCTTTCTTT. Filled out from reference TRBV7-3 and TRBJ1-1, the complete variable domain reads GAGVSQTPSNKVTEKGKYVELRCDPISGHTALYWYRQSLGQGPEFLIYFQGTGAADDSGLPNDRFFAVRPEGSVSTLKIQRTERGDSAVYLCASSPGPAAPEAFFGQGTRLTVV.

This clonotype was counted only a few times. The chain is built from TRBV10-3 and TRBJ1-4, with a weak D call TRBD1 (6 bases). CDR1 and CDR2 (germline): ENHRY, SYGVKD. CDR3 length: 14 residues. Trimming took off 3 bases at V and 8 bases at J, with 13 bases between the two ends. The CDR3 sequence is CAISEQGEREKLFF. The CDR3 nucleotides read TGTGCCATCAGTGAACAGGGAGAGAGGGAAAAACTGTTTTTT.

This clonotype was seen only a few times. The chain is built from TRBV20-1 and TRBJ1-1; 7 nucleotides align to TRBD1. Germline CDR1 is DFQATT and CDR2 is SNEGSKA (reference sequence). The J segment lost 3 bases and the V segment lost 8 bases, leaving 9 bases of the junction unmatched. This CDR3 has 13 amino acids. CDR3 bases: TGCAGTACGAACAGGGGTGGGTACACTGAAGCTTTCTTT. As protein: CSTNRGGYTEAFF.

The chain uses TRBV5-1 and TRBJ2-3; either TRBD1 or TRBD2 may fit D (5 bases each). The V end was cut by 1 base, the J end by 4 bases, with 13 bases between. The CDR3 consists of 15 residues. CDR1 is SGHRS, CDR2 YFSETQ, per germline. CDR3 protein: CASSLRRGPPDTQYF. The CDR3 DNA reads TGCGCCAGCAGCTTGAGACGGGGCCCTCCAGATACGCAGTATTTT.

This clonotype was seen repeatedly, ten times or more. This sequence joins TRBV7-3 and TRBJ1-2; TRBD1 matches at 9 bases. V shed 5 bases, J shed 4 bases, and the junction held 5 bases outside the gene matches. The CDR3 runs to 14 residues. Germline CDR1 reads SGHTA; CDR2 reads FQGTGA. Written as DNA, the CDR3 is TGTGCCAGCAGCCCGGGACAGGGTGGCTATGGCTACACCTTC. Its translation: CASSPGQGGYGYTF.

This clonotype was recorded a few times. The gene calls are TRBV4-3 and TRBJ2-5; no firm D call. CDR1 and CDR2 from the germline V gene are LGHNA and YSLEER. V dropped 0 bases and J dropped 2 bases, with 4 bases sitting between them. The CDR3 length is 13 residues. Written as DNA, the CDR3 is TGCGCCAGCAGCCAAGAGCCGCAAGAGACCCAGTACTTC. This translates into CASSQEPQETQYF.

The table lists this clonotype with a few counts. The gene calls are TRBV5-4 and TRBJ2-7; the match to TRBD1 covers 10 bases. Germline V gives CDR1 SGHNT, CDR2 YYREEE (reference sequence). The V segment lost 0 bases and the J segment 7 bases; nucleotides outside the gene matches: 7. The CDR3 sequence is 15 residues long. The CDR3 sequence: CASSLAGTGVREQYF. The DNA for the CDR3 is TGTGCCAGCAGCTTGGCCGGGACAGGGGTTCGAGAGCAGTACTTC.

V and J are TRBV7-9 and TRBJ1-4; D gene unclear. Trimming stripped 1 base from V and 7 bases from J, with 13 bases between. The CDR3 runs 15 residues. CDR1 SEHNR and CDR2 FQNEAQ come from the germline V gene (reference sequence). In DNA, the CDR3 is TGTGCCAGCAGCTTAGGGACTGCGGCCCTTGAAAAACTGTTTTTT. Its protein is CASSLGTAALEKLFF.

The V gene is TRBV5-5, the J gene TRBJ2-4, with D perhaps TRBD1 (6 bases). Germline CDR1 SGHKS, CDR2 YYEKEE (reference sequence). The CDR3 has 14 amino acids. The V end lost 0 bases, the J end lost 5 bases, and 9 bases lay between the germline ends. This CDR3 reads CASSLVPGENIQYF. For the CDR3, the DNA is TGTGCCAGCAGCTTGGTTCCAGGGGAAAACATTCAGTACTTC.